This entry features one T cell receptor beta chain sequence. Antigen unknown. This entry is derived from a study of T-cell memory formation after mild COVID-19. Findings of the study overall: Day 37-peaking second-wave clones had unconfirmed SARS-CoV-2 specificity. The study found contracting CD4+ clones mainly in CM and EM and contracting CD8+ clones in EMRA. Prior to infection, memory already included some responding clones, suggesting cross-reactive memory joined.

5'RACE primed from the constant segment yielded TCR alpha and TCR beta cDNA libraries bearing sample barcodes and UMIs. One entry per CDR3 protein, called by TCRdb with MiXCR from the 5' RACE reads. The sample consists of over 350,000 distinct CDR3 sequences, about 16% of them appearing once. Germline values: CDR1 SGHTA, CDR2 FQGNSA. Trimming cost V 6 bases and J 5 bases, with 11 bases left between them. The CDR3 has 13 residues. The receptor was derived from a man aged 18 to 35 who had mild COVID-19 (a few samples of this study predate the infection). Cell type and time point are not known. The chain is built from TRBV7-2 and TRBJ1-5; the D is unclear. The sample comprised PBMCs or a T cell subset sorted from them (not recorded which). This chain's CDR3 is CASRPPGDQPQHF. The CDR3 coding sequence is TGTGCCAGCAGACCCCCCGGGGATCAGCCCCAGCATTTT.